The rows below give T cell receptor beta chains drawn from one sample of a study of shared clonotypes between healthy human individuals. TCRdb's copy holds only in-frame clones and misses some; the assay was immunoSEQ multiplex PCR. Altogether some 790,000 clones are present, just under 75% being singletons, with the ten largest covering approximately 2%. The specimen was memory CD4+ T cells sorted from blood. Receptors originate from a woman aged 30 to 39 in good health. Both conserved end residues are part of each CDR3. D genes are given only for firm matches. Clone size, where shown, is once, few, many, or a class for clones that have expanded.

>NA|TRBV7-8|TRBJ2-2|NA
TGTGCCAGCAGCCCTTGGGGCAGTACTTCGAACACCGGGGAGCTGTTTTTT
CASSPWGSTSNTGELFF
>once|TRBV19|TRBJ1-1|NA
TGTGCCAGTAGTATAGAAAACAGGGTCGCGGCGGCTTTCTTT
CASSIENRVAAAFF
>few|TRBV5-1|TRBJ1-2|NA
TGCGCCAGCAGCTTCGAGTTGCCCACAGGATATGGCTACACCTTC
CASSFELPTGYGYTF
>NA|TRBV25-1|TRBJ1-2|TRBD1
TGTGCCAGCAGTGGGAATGACAGGGCCGGCTACACCTTC
CASSGNDRAGYTF
>NA|TRBV11-3|TRBJ1-2|NA
TGTGCCAGCAGTGCCGAGGCCTCTGGCTACACCTTC
CASSAEASGYTF
>NA|TRBV2|TRBJ1-2|NA
TGTGCCAGCAGTGGCCCCAGGATGTATACGGACTATGGCTACACCTTC
CASSGPRMYTDYGYTF
>NA|TRBV27|TRBJ2-2|NA
TGTGCCAGCAAAACGGGAGTTGACACCGGGGAGCTGTTTTTT
CASKTGVDTGELFF
>few|TRBV7-9|TRBJ1-1|NA
TGTGCCAGCAGCCCCCACCGGGACTCCCTATCGGGCACTGAAGCTTTCTTT
CASSPHRDSLSGTEAFF
>NA|TRBV6-5|TRBJ2-2|NA
TGTGCCAGCAGTTACTCGATCGGAGTACTGGCCGGGGAGCTGTTTTTT
CASSYSIGVLAGELFF
>NA|TRBV5-1|TRBJ2-7|NA
TGCGCCAGCAGCTCCTCTCGACAGTACTACGAGCAGTACTTC
CASSSSRQYYEQYF
>once|TRBV2|TRBJ1-1|NA
TGTGCCAGCACCCCCCCGGTTGCAATGAACACTGAAGCTTTCTTT
CASTPPVAMNTEAFF
>NA|TRBV27|TRBJ2-1|TRBD2
TGTGCCAGCAGTTTCGGGGGAGGGGAGCAGTTCTTC
CASSFGGGEQFF
>NA|TRBV5-1|TRBJ2-1|TRBD2
TGCGCCAGCAGCCCGTTAGCCCTAGCGGGAGGAGGTGGTCGGCAGTTCTTC
CASSPLALAGGGGRQFF
>NA|TRBV5-1|TRBJ2-7|NA
TGCGCCAGCAGCTGGGACGGGAGAGGTGAGCAGTACTTC
CASSWDGRGEQYF
>NA|TRBV5-8|TRBJ1-1|NA
TGTGCCAGCAGCTTAAAGCTTTTAGGCACTGAAGCTTTCTTT
CASSLKLLGTEAFF
>few|TRBV30|TRBJ1-5|NA
TGTGCCTGGAGTAAATCTGGGGCGGGCAATCAGCCCCAGCATTTT
CAWSKSGAGNQPQHF
>NA|TRBV28|TRBJ1-1|NA
TGTGCCAGCAGTCGCGGGACCACTGAAGCTTTCTTT
CASSRGTTEAFF
>NA|TRBV27|TRBJ1-2|TRBD1
TGTGCCAGTGGGACAGGTTTCTATGGCTACACCTTC
CASGTGFYGYTF
>few|TRBV7-7|TRBJ2-2|NA
TGTGCCAGCAGCTTAGGTCCGAGCACCGGGGAGCTGTTTTTT
CASSLGPSTGELFF
>NA|TRBV7-3|TRBJ2-1|TRBD2
TGTGCCAGCAGCTTTAGCGGGGACTACAATGAGCAGTTCTTC
CASSFSGDYNEQFF
>NA|TRBV7-6|TRBJ2-3|TRBD2
TGTGCCAGCAGCCGCGTGACTGGCGGGAGCCCCACTCCTACGCAGTATTTT
CASSRVTGGSPTPTQYF
>NA|TRBV6-6|TRBJ1-1|NA
TGTGCCAGCATAAGGGGAGAGAGTACTGAAGCTTTCTTT
CASIRGESTEAFF
>NA|TRBV6-5|TRBJ1-1|TRBD1
TGTGCCAGCAACACACAGGGGGCGGGCACTGAAGCTTTCTTT
CASNTQGAGTEAFF
>few|TRBV11-2|TRBJ2-5|TRBD2
TGTGCCAGCAGCCCGGGGGGGTACGAGACCCAGTACTTC
CASSPGGYETQYF
>NA|TRBV6-1|TRBJ1-5|NA
TGTGCCAGCCTTCGGGTCTCTAATAGCAATCAGCCCCAGCATTTT
CASLRVSNSNQPQHF
>NA|TRBV5-1|TRBJ2-3|TRBD2
TGCGCCAGCAGCTTGGTGGCTAGCGGGGTTGGAGATACGCAGTATTTT
CASSLVASGVGDTQYF
>NA|TRBV5-1|TRBJ1-1|TRBD1
TGCGCCAGCGGAACAGGAAGGACAGGGGAATCTGAAGCTTTCTTT
CASGTGRTGESEAFF
>NA|TRBV6-1|TRBJ1-2|NA
TGTGCCAGCAGTGAGCAAAGAGGAGACGGCTACACCTTC
CASSEQRGDGYTF
>NA|TRBV7-9|TRBJ1-1|NA
TGTGCCAGCAGCTTAACGCTTCACACTGAAGCTTTCTTT
CASSLTLHTEAFF
>NA|TRBV5-1|TRBJ2-5|TRBD1
TGCGCCAGCAGCTTGACAGGGGGAGAGACCCAGTACTTC
CASSLTGGETQYF
>NA|TRBV4-2|TRBJ2-7|TRBD2
TGTGCCAGCAGCAGCCTCGGCTCTAGCGGACCCTCCCCCTCCTACGAGCAGTACTTC
CASSSLGSSGPSPSYEQYF
>few|TRBV7-9|TRBJ2-2|TRBD1
TGTGCCAGCAGCTTAAGACAGGGCGGCACCGGGGAGCTGTTTTTT
CASSLRQGGTGELFF
>NA|TRBV7-7|TRBJ1-1|NA
TGTGCCAGCAGCTTAGCGCCGGGGGCTGAAGCTTTCTTT
CASSLAPGAEAFF
>many|TRBV27|TRBJ2-1|NA
TGTGCCAGCAGTGGACAGCCCAGCTCCTACAATGAGCAGTTCTTC
CASSGQPSSYNEQFF
>NA|TRBV27|TRBJ2-4|TRBD1
TGTGCCAGCAGTGCACTCGGGACAGGGTTCCAAAACATTCAGTACTTC
CASSALGTGFQNIQYF
>NA|TRBV28|TRBJ1-5|NA
TGTGCCAGCAGTCCCCTGAGACGGGGGAGGCATCAGCCCCAGCATTTT
CASSPLRRGRHQPQHF
>NA|TRBV4-1|TRBJ2-6|TRBD1
TGCGCCAGCAGCCAAACCCGGGACAGGGACTCTGGGGCCAACGTCCTGACTTTC
CASSQTRDRDSGANVLTF
>many|TRBV18|TRBJ2-1|NA
TGTGCCAGCTCACCATCCTCCGACAGCTACAATGAGCAGTTCTTC
CASSPSSDSYNEQFF
>NA|TRBV5-1|TRBJ1-3|NA
TGCGCCAGCAGGGCAGACCGAAACACCATATATTTT
CASRADRNTIYF
>NA|TRBV6-1|TRBJ1-2|NA
TGTGCCAGCAGACGGAAACTCTATGGCTACACCTTC
CASRRKLYGYTF
>NA|TRBV5-5|TRBJ2-1|NA
TGTGCCAGCAGCCCCCGGGTCCTAGCAAGGATTTACAATGAGCAGTTCTTC
CASSPRVLARIYNEQFF
>NA|TRBV4-1|TRBJ2-5|NA
TGCGCCAGCAGCCAAGATTCACAAACACAAGAGACCCAGTACTTC
CASSQDSQTQETQYF
>many|TRBV19|TRBJ1-1|NA
TGTGCCAGTAGAACTGGGGATAGGAGCACTGAAGCTTTCTTT
CASRTGDRSTEAFF
>NA|TRBV7-3|TRBJ2-3|NA
TGTGCCAGCAGCTTAGGGAGCCCCTCGCCGCAGTATTTT
CASSLGSPSPQYF
>NA|TRBV7-6|TRBJ1-1|TRBD1
TGTGCCAGCAGCTCTCAGGGGGCCGGTTCTTGGTTTAACACTGAAGCTTTCTTT
CASSSQGAGSWFNTEAFF
>NA|TRBV5-4|TRBJ1-2|NA
TGTGCCAGCAGACATTGGACGGTGAACTATGGCTACACCTTC
CASRHWTVNYGYTF
>NA|TRBV28|TRBJ2-7|NA
TGTGCCAGCAGTTTATATCTCTCCCACTACGAGCAGTACTTC
CASSLYLSHYEQYF
>NA|TRBV7-9|TRBJ2-2|TRBD1
TGTGCCAGCAAGAGGGCAGGACAGGGGGCCGGGGAGCTGTTTTTT
CASKRAGQGAGELFF
>NA|TRBV2|TRBJ2-7|NA
TGTGCCAGCAGTGAAAGGACTTCATCCAACGAGCAGTACTTC
CASSERTSSNEQYF
>NA|TRBV7-3|TRBJ1-2|TRBD1
TGTGCCAGCAGCCTACATACAGGGGGCGCGGCCTATGGCTACACCTTC
CASSLHTGGAAYGYTF
>few|TRBV18|TRBJ1-3|NA
TGTGCCAGCGTCGGGACAGGAAACACCATATATTTT
CASVGTGNTIYF
>NA|TRBV5-1|TRBJ2-2|TRBD1
TGCGCCAGCAGCCCGGACAGGGCCACCACCGGGGAGCTGTTTTTT
CASSPDRATTGELFF
>few|TRBV5-1|TRBJ2-1|TRBD2
TGCGCCAGCAGCTTAAGTAGCGGGAACTACAATGAGCAGTTCTTC
CASSLSSGNYNEQFF
>few|TRBV28|TRBJ1-2|NA
TGTGCCAGCTCGAGACCGAACTATGGCTACACCTTC
CASSRPNYGYTF
>NA|TRBV7-6|TRBJ2-3|TRBD2
TGTGCCAGCAGCTCCGGACTAGACCCAGATACGCAGTATTTT
CASSSGLDPDTQYF
>NA|TRBV6-5|TRBJ2-5|NA
TGTGCCAGCAGTCCTCGACAGGGAGGCGAGACCCAGTACTTC
CASSPRQGGETQYF
>NA|TRBV6-5|TRBJ1-1|TRBD1
TGTGCCAGCAGGTTGACAGGGGGCCGCACTGAAGCTTTCTTT
CASRLTGGRTEAFF
>NA|TRBV18|TRBJ2-3|TRBD2
TGTGCCAGCTCACCACCGCTTTCATGGACTAGCGAGTACATTGCAGATACGCAGTATTTT
CASSPPLSWTSEYIADTQYF
>few|TRBV19|TRBJ2-7|NA
TGTGCCAGTAGTATATACTCCGGGACTGGCACCTACGAGCAGTACTTC
CASSIYSGTGTYEQYF